The following is a T cell receptor (beta chain) sequence with its context. The junction and the germline gene differ at one end; a read error may be behind it. This entry belongs to a study of blood T cell repertoires in COVID-19. Study information: Samples of COVID-19 (acute and convalescent) were obtained from the United States, Italy and Spain.

Clinical history reported by participants formed the basis on which cohorts were assigned. Among Cohort 3 donors, those recovered had two negative PCRs, clearance, or symptom resolution. Germline V gene sequence: CDR1 SEHNR, CDR2 FQNEAQ (reference sequence). This CDR3 has 14 residues. Clones were read by immunoSEQ multiplex PCR, and TCRdb kept only the in-frame ones, dropping some. The table has 200,000 to 250,000 clones, roughly nine tenths seen once. V and J are TRBV7-9 and TRBJ2-2; 7 bases align to TRBD1. The sequence derives from a man between 25 and 39 years old who had recovered from COVID-19. The specimen was PBMCs or T cells enriched from blood (not recorded which). The CDR3 nucleotides read TGTGCCGGCAGAGGGGGCTTCAACACCGGGGAGCTGTTTTTT. Protein: CAGRGGFNTGELFF.